Following are 26 T cell receptor beta chains from one sample sequenced in a study of blood T cells in healthy people across ages. A second about 7 to 12 cycle PCR used barcoded and J-beta primers. A single record per CDR3 protein comes from TCRdb applying MiXCR to the 5' RACE reads. The table shows hundreds of thousands of distinct CDR3 sequences, with about a quarter occurring only once. The same sample was also studied in work on T cells of mothers and their children.

The specimen was blood. All receptors derive from a boy between 2 and 15 years old in good health.

The chain couples TRBV6-2 or TRBV6-3 to TRBJ2-1; 10 bases map to TRBD1. The DNA matches TRBJ2-5 better at its end, which makes the J call doubtful. This CDR3 has 16 amino acids. Germline V gene lookup returns CDR1 MNHEY and CDR2 SVGEGT. For the CDR3, the DNA is TGTGCCAGCAGTTTCTACCCGGGACAGGGGATAGAGACCCAGTACTTC. It translates to CASSFYPGQGIETQYF.

The chain has TRBV6-6 and TRBJ1-5; 7 bases map to TRBD1. J was trimmed by 2 bases and V by 6 bases; bases with no gene match: 7. The CDR3 is made up of 15 amino acids. CDR1 and CDR2 from the germline V gene are MNHNY and SVGAGI (reference sequence). The CDR3 sequence: CASSPDRVGNQPQHF. As DNA, the CDR3 is TGTGCCAGCAGCCCCGACAGGGTCGGCAATCAGCCCCAGCATTTT.

This clonotype was seen at least ten times. This chain uses TRBV6-2 or TRBV6-3 with TRBJ1-5; D is undetermined. CDR1 MNHEY and CDR2 SVGEGT come from the germline V gene. V was clipped by 2 bases and J by 7 bases, with 12 bases between them. The CDR3 contains 14 residues. The CDR3 DNA reads as TGTGCCAGCAGTTACAACGCGGGAGCGCAGCCCCAGCATTTT. This codes for CASSYNAGAQPQHF.

The chain uses TRBV20-1 and TRBJ2-1; D uncertain. Germline V CDR1 and CDR2: DFQATT, SNEGSKA (reference sequence). V lost 7 bases and J 6 bases, leaving 13 bases between the germline ends. The CDR3 contains 12 residues. CDR3 region: CSERWLVNEQFF. The CDR3 DNA sequence: TGCAGTGAACGGTGGCTAGTCAATGAGCAGTTCTTC.

V gene TRBV5-1 combines with J gene TRBJ2-7; maybe TRBD1 (5 bases). V dropped 1 base and J dropped 3 bases, with 14 bases sitting between them. This CDR3 spans 15 amino acids. Germline V gene lookup returns CDR1 SGHRS and CDR2 YFSETQ. DNA for the CDR3: TGCGCCAGCAGCTTGAGTTGGGGCGACCTCTACGAGCAGTACTTC. Translating it yields CASSLSWGDLYEQYF.

The chain recombines TRBV11-1 with TRBJ1-1; D remains ambiguous. V gave up 3 bases and J gave up 1 base, with 9 bases separating them. The CDR3 has 14 amino acids. From germline, CDR1 is SGHAT and CDR2 FQDESV (reference sequence). DNA for the CDR3: TGTGCCAGCAGCTTCCCACCCAAGAACACTGAAGCTTTCTTT. Its translation: CASSFPPKNTEAFF.

This clonotype was found a few times. The chain uses TRBV25-1 and TRBJ2-4; D is unresolved. The CDR3 is made up of 12 amino acids. Germline CDR1 reads MGHDK; CDR2 reads SYGVNS. The germline V and J ends were trimmed by 4 bases and 7 bases, with 8 bases remaining between them. The CDR3 spells CASSAAANIQYF. The DNA of the CDR3 is TGTGCCAGCAGTGCCGCGGCGAACATTCAGTACTTC.

The chain couples TRBV7-8 to TRBJ2-3; no firm D call. Trimming stripped 7 bases from V and 0 bases from J, with 17 bases between. Germline V gene sequence: CDR1 SGHVS, CDR2 FQNEAQ. This CDR3 has 16 residues. The CDR3 nucleotides are TGTGCCAGCAAGACCGGAGTTTTTCTAAGCACAGATACGCAGTATTTT. Amino acids: CASKTGVFLSTDTQYF.

This sequence joins TRBV19 and TRBJ2-5; possibly TRBD1 or TRBD2 for D (6 bases each). Between the trimmed V and J ends, which lost 6 bases and 0 bases, there was a span of 17 bases. Per the germline V gene, CDR1 is LNHDA and CDR2 is SQIVND (reference sequence). This CDR3 contains 16 residues. The DNA of the CDR3 is TGTGCCAGTAGCCTAGGGGGACTCCGGTACCAAGAGACCCAGTACTTC. The encoded protein is CASSLGGLRYQETQYF.

The chain recombines TRBV4-1 with TRBJ1-2; D remains unclear. CDR1 is MGHRA and CDR2 is YSYEKL in the germline V gene. V was shortened by 0 bases and J by 3 bases, with 17 bases between the two germline ends. The CDR3 is made up of 17 amino acids. The CDR3 DNA reads TGCGCCAGCAGCCAAGATCCCTTCCGGGGAGCGGACTATGGCTACACCTTC. Translated, it gives CASSQDPFRGADYGYTF.

The sample holds a few counts of this clonotype. CDR3 DNA sequence: TGTGCCAGCAGTAGGGACAGAGATACGCAGTATTTT. It encodes CASSRDRDTQYF. The rearrangement links TRBV7-6 to TRBJ2-3; 7 bases are a match to TRBD1. Unmatched junction bases numbered 2, after V lost 6 bases and J lost 5 bases. CDR1 is SGHVS and CDR2 is FNYEAQ in the germline V gene. CDR3 length equals 12 residues.

This clonotype was picked up a small number of times. The J gene is TRBJ2-1, the V gene TRBV12-3 or TRBV12-4, with a tentative D call TRBD2 (5 bases). CDR3 size: 13 residues. Trimming took off 2 bases at V and 9 bases at J, with 11 bases between the two ends. In DNA, the CDR3 is TGTGCCAGCAGTTTAAAGAGCGAGGGTGAGCAGTTCTTC. Translating gives CASSLKSEGEQFF.

The V call is TRBV7-2, the J call TRBJ2-5, with 13 nucleotides matching TRBD2. The germline V gene has CDR1 SGHTA and CDR2 FQGNSA. The CDR3 runs 16 residues. After removal of 3 bases from V and 5 bases from J, the junction contained 6 bases not matched to a gene. This CDR3 reads CASSFRTSGSWETQYF. The DNA of the CDR3 is TGTGCCAGCAGCTTCCGGACTAGCGGGAGTTGGGAGACCCAGTACTTC.

The chain has TRBV9 and TRBJ1-1, with D tentatively TRBD1 (5 bases). The CDR3 sequence is 12 residues long. Per germline, CDR1 SGDLS and CDR2 YYNGEE. The V end was cut by 0 bases, the J end by 14 bases, with 14 bases between. The CDR3 loop is CASSVGGRCMFF. In nucleotides, the CDR3 is TGTGCCAGCAGCGTAGGGGGACGTTGTATGTTCTTT. Drawing the rest from reference TRBV9 and TRBJ1-1, the complete variable domain is DSGVTQTPKHLITATGQRVTLRCSPRSGDLSVYWYQQSLDQGLQFLIQYYNGEERAKGNILERFSAQQFPDLHSELNLSSLELGDSALYFCASSVGGRCMFFGQGTRLTVV.

The chain uses TRBV20-1 and TRBJ2-5; unclear D gene. CDR1 is DFQATT and CDR2 is SNEGSKA in the germline V gene (reference sequence). The germline V and J ends were trimmed by 5 bases and 3 bases, with 10 bases remaining between them. This CDR3 region has 12 residues. DNA for the CDR3: TGCAGTGCTTTATATCGAGAAGAGACCCAGTACTTC. Translation: CSALYREETQYF.

V usage is TRBV5-1 and J usage is TRBJ2-5; the match to TRBD1 covers 9 bases. The germline V gene has CDR1 SGHRS and CDR2 YFSETQ. The CDR3 is 15 residues long. Trimming took 0 bases from V and 5 from J; bases not matched to a gene: 5. CDR3 nucleotides: TGCGCCAGCAGCTTGGACAGGGGGCTTCGGGAGACCCAGTACTTC. Protein product: CASSLDRGLRETQYF.

This clonotype was recorded at least ten times. Mismatch with germline at one junction end may stem from a read error. The V and J genes are TRBV7-7 and TRBJ2-2; TRBD2 matches 7 bases. The CDR3 consists of 14 residues. The V gene's germline CDR1 is SSHAT and CDR2 FNYEAQ (reference sequence). The CDR3 region has the DNA TGTGCTAGCAAGGGAGGGCTGAACACCGGGGAGCTGTTTTTT. Its protein is CASKGGLNTGELFF.

The V gene is TRBV28, the J gene TRBJ2-5; 8 positions match TRBD1. The last part of the DNA fits TRBJ2-7 better; the J call may be wrong. The CDR3 totals 13 residues. The germline V gene has CDR1 MDHEN and CDR2 SYDVKM. DNA for the CDR3: TGTGCCAGCAGCCCCTCGACAGGGGACGAGCAGTACTTC. It specifies CASSPSTGDEQYF.

The J gene is TRBJ2-1, the V gene TRBV29-1; D unclear. CDR1 is SQVTM and CDR2 is ANQGSEA in the germline V gene. This CDR3 has 11 amino acids. V shed 4 bases and J shed 6 bases, with 7 bases lying between them. The CDR3 DNA reads as TGCAGCGTTGTAGGGTCCAATGAGCAGTTCTTC. Its translation is CSVVGSNEQFF.

V usage is TRBV4-2 and J usage is TRBJ1-1, with D unclear. V lost 3 bases and J 4 bases, leaving 9 bases between the germline ends. CDR1 and CDR2 from the germline V gene are LGHNA and YNFKEQ. The CDR3 has 13 residues. CDR3 region: CASSQQVGTEAFF. As DNA, the CDR3 is TGTGCCAGCAGCCAGCAAGTGGGCACTGAAGCTTTCTTT.

The chain joins TRBV3-1 to TRBJ1-6, with D possibly TRBD1 on 6 matching bases. Trimming removed 3 bases from V and 9 bases from J, with 12 bases in between. The length of the CDR3 is 14 residues. CDR1 and CDR2 from the germline V gene are LGHDT and YNNKEL (reference sequence). CDR3 bases: TGTGCCAGCAGCCAGCAGGGGATAATTTCACCCCTCCACTTT. It translates to CASSQQGIISPLHF.

This chain connects TRBV4-3 to TRBJ1-1; no clear D gene. Trimming left V 0 bases short and J 11 bases short, with 13 bases between. Germline values: CDR1 LGHNA, CDR2 YSLEER. CDR3 size: 13 residues. In nucleotides, the CDR3 is TGCGCCAGCAGCCAAGAATCGGGCAATGAGGCTTTCTTT. As protein: CASSQESGNEAFF.

This clonotype was counted many times. The genes are TRBV5-1 and TRBJ1-1; perhaps TRBD1 as D (6 bases). Trimming cost V 4 bases and J 1 base, with 8 bases left between them. Germline values: CDR1 SGHRS, CDR2 YFSETQ. This CDR3 has 13 residues. CDR3 region: CASSEQGNTEAFF. Here the CDR3 DNA reads TGCGCCAGCAGCGAACAGGGGAACACTGAAGCTTTCTTT.

This clonotype appeared a few times. Here the CDR3 DNA reads TGTGCCAGCTCACCACAGATGGGGGGACGTAACTCTGGAAACACCATATATTTT. This sequence encodes CASSPQMGGRNSGNTIYF. The chain carries TRBV18 and TRBJ1-3, with D perhaps matching TRBD1 (5 bases). Germline loops: CDR1 KGHSH, CDR2 LQKENI. The CDR3 spans 18 residues. Trimming pared 1 base from V and 0 bases from J, leaving 16 bases between.

The chain combines TRBV7-2 with TRBJ2-5; D gene unclear. The CDR3 is 15 amino acids. The V gene's germline CDR1 is SGHTA and CDR2 FQGNSA. Trimming pared 1 base from V and 2 bases from J, leaving 11 bases between. The CDR3 here is CASSLVARLQETQYF. CDR3 nucleotide sequence: TGTGCCAGCAGCTTAGTTGCTAGGCTTCAAGAGACCCAGTACTTC.

A few counts support this clonotype. The V call is TRBV11-2, the J call TRBJ2-4, with TRBD2 as a possible D gene (6 bases). This CDR3 is 19 amino acids long. Germline assignment: CDR1 SGHAT and CDR2 FQNNGV. Trimming left V 0 bases short and J 6 bases short, with 24 bases between. The CDR3 loop reads CASSLDVPRDGSLRNIQYF. The CDR3 DNA reads as TGTGCCAGCAGCTTAGACGTGCCTCGTGACGGGAGTCTGAGAAACATTCAGTACTTC.